A single sample gave rise to the 27 T cell receptor beta chains below, sequenced in a study of spatial heterogeneity in lung cancer (dated by TCRdb to the late 2010s). Taken with the paper, the label for time point translates to: sample taken at primary tumor resection. Without any cell sorting, TCR sequencing was performed on whole RNA extracted either from tumor and nontumor lung tissue or from cryopreserved PBMC samples. Library preparation was by 5' RACE. This sample was sequenced with a NextSeq 500. The public reads were quality trimmed at Q25 with fastp and then assembled into clones with MiXCR by TCRdb, keeping productive beta chains. Every distinct CDR3 protein forms one entry, paired with its most common genes and DNA. The sample table lists approximately 90,000 distinct CDR3 sequences, approximately 8.2% of them with a count of one. The top ten hold about 7% of the sample. The material sequenced was PBMCs, taken at surgery. These receptors all come from a male donor with early-stage non-small cell lung cancer.

This clonotype was recorded at least ten times. The chain links TRBV29-1 to TRBJ1-3; no definite D call. Germline V gives CDR1 SQVTM, CDR2 ANQGSEA. This CDR3 is 13 amino acids long. The ends were cut back, 2 bases at V and 2 bases at J, with 7 bases in the middle. CDR3 in amino acids: CSVELPPGNTIYF. The CDR3 coding sequence is TGCAGCGTTGAACTCCCTCCTGGAAACACCATATATTTT.

This clonotype was observed at least ten times. The chain is built from TRBV28 and TRBJ2-5, with 8 nucleotides matching TRBD2. The V segment lost 3 bases and the J segment 4 bases; nucleotides outside the gene matches: 1. There are 13 residues in the CDR3. The germline CDR1 and CDR2 sequences are MDHEN and SYDVKM. The CDR3 DNA sequence: TGTGCCAGCAGTTTTAGCGGGGCAGAGACCCAGTACTTC. Translation gives CASSFSGAETQYF.

V usage is TRBV5-4 and J usage is TRBJ2-5; 7 bases agree with TRBD1. The CDR3 is 13 amino acids. Looked up from germline, CDR1 is SGHNT and CDR2 is YYREEE (reference sequence). After removal of 5 bases from V and 5 bases from J, the junction contained 6 bases not matched to a gene. CDR3 region: CASRITGVETQYF. The CDR3 DNA reads as TGTGCCAGCAGGATTACAGGGGTCGAGACCCAGTACTTC.

The genes are TRBV27 and TRBJ2-1; a possible D gene is TRBD2 (7 bases). This CDR3 spans 16 amino acids. CDR1 is MNHEY and CDR2 is SMNVEV in the germline V gene (reference sequence). Deletions cut 5 bases from V and 5 bases from J, with 19 bases between. CDR3 nucleotides: TGTGCCAGCAGTCCTTTACCGCCGGGGGGCCACAATGAGCAGTTCTTC. This codes for CASSPLPPGGHNEQFF.

This sequence joins TRBV20-1 and TRBJ2-1; tentative D call: TRBD2 (6 bases). The CDR3 sequence is 13 residues long. Deletions cut 6 bases from V and 3 bases from J, with 12 bases between. Germline values: CDR1 DFQATT, CDR2 SNEGSKA (reference sequence). CDR3 protein: CSATGLYYNEQFF. In DNA, the CDR3 is TGCAGTGCCACGGGACTTTACTACAATGAGCAGTTCTTC.

This clonotype has only a few counts. V and J are TRBV5-1 and TRBJ2-7, with 9 bases aligning to TRBD2. J gave up 1 base and V 0 bases, and 2 bases lay outside the gene matches. The germline V gene has CDR1 SGHRS and CDR2 YFSETQ. The CDR3 runs to 15 residues. The CDR3 loop reads CASSLGTSVSYEQYF. The DNA for the CDR3 is TGCGCCAGCAGCTTGGGGACTAGCGTATCCTACGAGCAGTACTTC.

The V and J genes are TRBV5-6 and TRBJ2-3; TRBD2 aligns across 10 bases. CDR1 is SGHDT, CDR2 YYEEEE, per germline. This CDR3 region has 13 residues. V shed 7 bases and J 3 bases; nucleotides not matched to a gene: 2. The CDR3 sequence: CASGTSATDTQYF. For the CDR3, the DNA is TGTGCCAGCGGGACTAGCGCTACAGATACGCAGTATTTT.

This clonotype was seen a few times. This chain links TRBV28 with TRBJ1-5; D gene uncertain. V lost 3 bases, J lost 7 bases, and 7 bases lay in between. Per germline, CDR1 MDHEN and CDR2 SYDVKM. This CDR3 region has 12 residues. This CDR3 reads CASSLWAQPQHF. DNA for the CDR3: TGTGCCAGCAGTTTGTGGGCCCAGCCCCAGCATTTT. Supplemented by reference TRBV28 and TRBJ1-5, the full variable domain reads DVKVTQSSRYLVKRTGEKVFLECVQDMDHENMFWYRQDPGLGLRLIYFSYDVKMKEKGDIPEGYSVSREKKERFSLILESASTNQTSMYLCASSLWAQPQHFGDGTRLSIL.

This clonotype has at least ten counts. The chain joins TRBV5-1 to TRBJ2-1, with D tentatively TRBD2 (6 bases). CDR1 is SGHRS, CDR2 YFSETQ, per germline. CDR3 size: 16 residues. The V gene lost 0 bases and the J gene lost 1 base, with 11 bases spanning the gap. CDR3 amino acids: CASSLGPGLSYNEQFF. In DNA, the CDR3 is TGCGCCAGCAGCTTGGGACCGGGACTTTCCTACAATGAGCAGTTCTTC.

There are many counts of this clonotype. This sequence joins TRBV28 and TRBJ1-2; TRBD1 matches at 7 bases. After removal of 2 bases from V and 6 bases from J, the junction contained 12 bases not matched to a gene. The CDR3 has 16 residues. Germline V gene sequence: CDR1 MDHEN, CDR2 SYDVKM. The CDR3 coding sequence is TGTGCCAGCAGTTTAAACGCCCGACAGGGATCGAATGGCTACACCTTC. This translates into CASSLNARQGSNGYTF.

This clonotype was detected ten times or more. V gene TRBV7-2 combines with J gene TRBJ2-5, with a tentative D call TRBD1 (6 bases). The CDR3 is 13 amino acids. The germline V gene encodes CDR1 SGHTA and CDR2 FQGNSA. Between the trimmed V and J ends, which lost 1 base and 4 bases, there was a span of 7 bases. Here the CDR3 reads CASSLGRGETQYF. The DNA of the CDR3 is TGTGCCAGCAGCTTAGGCAGGGGAGAGACCCAGTACTTC.

Details on this clonotype: One end of the junction varies from germline; a read error may be responsible. The V call is TRBV10-3, the J call TRBJ2-1, with TRBD2 matching over 13 bases. This CDR3 has 14 residues. The germline V gene encodes CDR1 ENHRY and CDR2 SYGVKD. The CDR3 DNA reads TGTGCCATCAGTGGGACTAGCGGGGGTAGCGTGCGAGTCTTC. Encoded protein: CAISGTSGGSVRVF.

This clonotype was seen many times. The chain couples TRBV10-3 to TRBJ2-1, with 14 bases aligning to TRBD2. J gave up 6 bases and V 6 bases, and 7 bases lay outside the gene matches. CDR1 and CDR2 (germline): ENHRY, SYGVKD. The CDR3 runs to 16 residues. The CDR3 DNA sequence: TGTGCCATCAGACCCGGACTAGCGGGAGGAGTCAATGAGCAGTTCTTC. Residues: CAIRPGLAGGVNEQFF.

This clonotype was counted between two and nine times. The CDR3 DNA follows: TGCAGCGCCTGGAAGGGAGCCTACGAGCAGTACTTC. Translating it yields CSAWKGAYEQYF. The V call is TRBV29-1, the J call TRBJ2-7, with a possible D match to TRBD2 (5 bases). Germline CDR1 is SQVTM and CDR2 is ANQGSEA. The CDR3 extends over 12 amino acids. V was pared by 7 bases and J by 2 bases, with 12 bases between.

The CDR3 DNA reads as TGTGCCAGCAGTTACGAGAAGGAGAATGAGCAGTTCTTC. It yields the protein CASSYEKENEQFF. The chain recombines TRBV6-5 with TRBJ2-1; D uncertain. CDR1 MNHEY and CDR2 SVGAGI come from the germline V gene. Trimming removed 2 bases from V and 7 bases from J, with 9 bases in between. This CDR3 contains 13 residues.

This clonotype appeared a few times. V usage is TRBV20-1 and J usage is TRBJ2-3; TRBD1 or TRBD2 may be the D gene (5 bases each). Germline V gene data show CDR1 as DFQATT and CDR2 as SNEGSKA (reference sequence). The CDR3 totals 14 residues. V was shortened by 0 bases and J by 4 bases, with 11 bases between the two germline ends. The CDR3 coding sequence is TGCAGTGCTAGAGATAGTAGGGACCCAGATACGCAGTATTTT. Protein: CSARDSRDPDTQYF.

This clonotype showed up many times. This chain links TRBV10-1 with TRBJ2-2; D is unresolved. Looked up from germline, CDR1 is WNHNN and CDR2 is SYGVQD (reference sequence). CDR3 length: 17 amino acids. With 4 bases removed from V and 3 bases from J, the gap between germline ends came to 18 bases. CDR3 region: CASSGRLQYEYTGELFF. DNA of the CDR3: TGCGCCAGCAGTGGAAGACTCCAATACGAATACACCGGGGAGCTGTTTTTT.

This chain uses TRBV2 with TRBJ2-3; TRBD2 matches at 16 bases. The CDR3 sequence is 18 residues long. Germline V gives CDR1 SNHLY, CDR2 FYNNEI. The ends lost 8 bases at V and 0 bases at J; junction bases unmatched: 8. CDR3 amino acids: CASGPGLAGGPSTDTQYF. In DNA, the CDR3 is TGTGCCAGCGGACCGGGACTAGCGGGGGGGCCTAGCACAGATACGCAGTATTTT.

This clonotype was recorded a few times. J is TRBJ2-7 and V is TRBV29-1, with D uncertain. The CDR3 is 12 residues long. Trimming removed 0 bases at V and 11 bases at J, with 14 bases between. The germline gives CDR1 SQVTM, CDR2 ANQGSEA. CDR3 residues: CSVEELGQSEYF. As DNA, the CDR3 is TGCAGCGTTGAAGAATTGGGTCAGTCGGAGTACTTC.

This clonotype was seen at least ten times. The V call is TRBV5-1, the J call TRBJ2-4; perhaps TRBD1 as D (6 bases). V lost 3 bases and J 4 bases, leaving 17 bases between the germline ends. The CDR3 extends over 16 amino acids. Germline values: CDR1 SGHRS, CDR2 YFSETQ. The CDR3 reads CASSSTYRVRKNIQYF. The CDR3 bases are TGCGCCAGCAGCTCCACGTACAGGGTCAGGAAAAACATTCAGTACTTC.

Turning to this clonotype: A junction end diverges from the germline sequence, so it may reflect a read error. The gene calls are TRBV6-2 or TRBV6-3 and TRBJ2-3; 8 bases align to TRBD1. Germline values: CDR1 MNHEY, CDR2 SVGEGT. The CDR3 is 14 amino acids. CDR3: CASSRGQDTDTQYF. The CDR3 DNA sequence: TGTGCTAGCAGTAGGGGACAGGACACAGATACGCAGTATTTT.

The J gene is TRBJ2-3, the V gene TRBV12-3 or TRBV12-4; 8 bases match TRBD2. The V gene end was trimmed by 6 bases and the J gene end by 7 bases; junction bases not matched to a gene: 3. The CDR3 totals 12 residues. CDR3 sequence (DNA): TGTGCCAGCAGCGGCGGGGGGTATACGCAGTATTTT. Translation gives CASSGGGYTQYF.

The chain couples TRBV19 to TRBJ2-5; perhaps TRBD2 as D (6 bases). There are 16 residues in the CDR3. Germline lookup yields CDR1 LNHDA and CDR2 SQIVND (reference sequence). The ends were cut back, 7 bases at V and 2 bases at J, with 20 bases in the middle. Here the CDR3 DNA reads TGTGCCAGTATCCACGCAGTGGGGGGAGGTCAAGAGACCCAGTACTTC. The encoded protein is CASIHAVGGGQETQYF.

The chain joins TRBV7-9 to TRBJ2-7; 7 bases fit TRBD1. The J segment lost 0 bases and the V segment lost 2 bases, leaving 1 base of the junction unmatched. The CDR3 totals 14 residues. Germline V gene sequence: CDR1 SEHNR, CDR2 FQNEAQ (reference sequence). The CDR3 nucleotides read TGTGCCAGCAGCTTAAACAGGGGCTCCTACGAGCAGTACTTC. Translation: CASSLNRGSYEQYF.

This clonotype was seen only a few times. The rearrangement links TRBV28 to TRBJ2-7; no clear D. Between the trimmed V and J ends, which lost 6 bases and 2 bases, there was a span of 17 bases. The CDR3 consists of 15 residues. Per germline, CDR1 MDHEN and CDR2 SYDVKM. This chain's CDR3 is CASSLPASKTYEQYF. The CDR3 DNA follows: TGTGCCAGCAGCTTACCCGCAAGCAAAACCTACGAGCAGTACTTC.

This clonotype was counted ten times or more. V gene TRBV4-3 combines with J gene TRBJ1-5; D ambiguous. V lost 0 bases, J lost 1 base, and 1 base lay in between. Germline loops: CDR1 LGHNA, CDR2 YSLEER. The CDR3 length is 13 residues. The CDR3 spells CASSQDSNQPQHF. The CDR3 DNA reads TGCGCCAGCAGCCAAGACAGCAATCAGCCCCAGCATTTT.

This clonotype occurred many times. The chain combines TRBV2 with TRBJ2-6; 11 nucleotides align to TRBD1. CDR1 and CDR2 from the germline V gene are SNHLY and FYNNEI. V was clipped by 4 bases and J by 2 bases; unmatched bases: 4. This CDR3 has 17 amino acids. The CDR3: CASSGRTGGTGANVLTF. In DNA form, the CDR3 reads TGTGCCAGCAGTGGACGGACAGGGGGCACTGGGGCCAACGTCCTGACTTTC. The complete variable domain, with remaining parts taken from reference TRBV2 and TRBJ2-6, reads EPEVTQTPSHQVTQMGQEVILRCVPISNHLYFYWYRQILGQKVEFLVSFYNNEISEKSEIFDDQFSVERPDGSNFTLKIRSTKLEDSAMYFCASSGRTGGTGANVLTFGAGSRLTVL.